This TCR beta chain was sequenced in a study of cytomegalovirus exposure and HLA in healthy donors. Use of 60 Vbeta and 13 Jbeta primers characterized the PCR. The method was immunoSEQ multiplex PCR; TCRdb's version includes in-frame clones alone and lacks a portion of them. The sample yields roughly 190,000 clones, about four fifths seen once. V was clipped by 4 bases and J by 1 base, with 10 bases between them. Germline V CDR1 and CDR2: MNHNS, SASEGT. The CDR3 runs to 14 residues. The sequence was obtained from a man between 18 and 35 years old in good health and CMV-seronegative. The chain recombines TRBV6-1 with TRBJ2-5; a possible D gene is TRBD1 (5 bases). Sequenced sample: PBMCs. CDR3 DNA: TGTGCCAGCAGTGCCCACAGGTCCCAAGAGACCCAGTACTTC. Translation: CASSAHRSQETQYF.